Given below is one T cell receptor beta chain in context. This entry belongs to a study of blood T cell repertoires in COVID-19. Overall study: The United States, Italy and Spain were the sources of the acute and convalescent COVID-19 samples. T cells, B-cell-depleted T cells, or PBMCs supplied cDNA or gDNA.

Germline loops: CDR1 MDHEN, CDR2 SYDVKM. The CDR3 sequence is 12 residues long. Trimming removed 3 bases from V and 10 bases from J; junction bases left unmatched: 4. Enrollment of patients from Seattle took place during active infection, with longitudinal follow-up. Assay: immunoSEQ multiplex PCR; the TCRdb copy retains only in-frame clones and omits some. The sample contains 30,000 to 40,000 clones, less than 90% of which appear only once. The receptor was isolated from a man aged 60 to 75 with COVID-19, enrolled during active disease. The chain links TRBV28 to TRBJ1-1, with TRBD1 identical over 8 bases. The specimen was peripheral blood. The CDR3 bases are TGTGCCAGCAGTTTCGGACAGGGTTCAGCTTTCTTT. Translated: CASSFGQGSAFF.